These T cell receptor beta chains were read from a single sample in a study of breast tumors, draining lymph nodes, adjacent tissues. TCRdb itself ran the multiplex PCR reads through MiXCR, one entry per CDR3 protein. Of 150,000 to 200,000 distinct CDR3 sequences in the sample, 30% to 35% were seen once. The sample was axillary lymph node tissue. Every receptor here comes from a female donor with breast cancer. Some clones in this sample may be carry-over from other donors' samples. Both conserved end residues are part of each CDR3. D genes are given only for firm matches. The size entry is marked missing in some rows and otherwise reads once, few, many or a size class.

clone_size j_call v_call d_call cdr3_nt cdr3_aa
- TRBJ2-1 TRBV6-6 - TGTGCCAGCAGTCCCACCAGGGGATATAACGGGGTCTTC CASSPTRGYNGVF
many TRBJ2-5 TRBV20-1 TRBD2 TGCAGTGCTAGAGGCCTAGCGGGGGGAGTTGGTCGGACCCAGTACTTC CSARGLAGGVGRTQYF
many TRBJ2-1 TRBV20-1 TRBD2 TGCAGTGCTACGCCCCTCCGCGGGGGGACGTTCTTC CSATPLRGGTFF
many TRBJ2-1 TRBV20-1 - TGCAGTGCTAGTATACGTCCTTACAATGAGCAGTTCTTC CSASIRPYNEQFF
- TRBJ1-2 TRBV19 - TGTGTCAGTAGTATATGGGGACCTAACTATGGCTACACCTTC CVSSIWGPNYGYTF
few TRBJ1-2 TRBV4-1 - TGCGCCAGCAGCCAAGAGGCAGGGAACTATCGCTACACCTTC CASSQEAGNYRYTF
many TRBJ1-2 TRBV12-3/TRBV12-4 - TGTGCCAGCAGCGCTTGGGACTTGGGTGGCTACACCTTC CASSAWDLGGYTF
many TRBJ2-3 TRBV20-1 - TGCAGTGCTAGACCGACAGATAGCACAGATACGCAGTATTTT CSARPTDSTDTQYF
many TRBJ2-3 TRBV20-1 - TGCAGTGCAAAGGAGCCAGGATACACAGATACGCAGTATTTT CSAKEPGYTDTQYF
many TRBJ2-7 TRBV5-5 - TGTGCCAGCAGCTGGGGGGGACATTCCTACGAGCAGTACTTC CASSWGGHSYEQYF
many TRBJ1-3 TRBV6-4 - TGTGCCAGCAGTGAGGGACTGGATCTAGGAAACACCATATATTTT CASSEGLDLGNTIYF
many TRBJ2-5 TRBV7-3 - TGTGCCAGCAGCTTGGAAGAAGGAGAGACCCAGTACTTC CASSLEEGETQYF
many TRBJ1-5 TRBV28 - TGTGCCAGCAACCGAGAACAGCCCCAGCATTTT CASNREQPQHF
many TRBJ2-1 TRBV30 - TGTGCCTGGAGTGGGGGTTACACGGGCAATGAGCAGTTCTTC CAWSGGYTGNEQFF
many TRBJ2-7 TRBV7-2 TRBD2 TGTGCCAGCAGCCCCCGGACTAGCGGACGACCCTACGAGCAGTACTTC CASSPRTSGRPYEQYF
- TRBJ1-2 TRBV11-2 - TGTGCCAGCAGCCAATCCGGACGGGGGCAGAGCTATGGCTACACCTTC CASSQSGRGQSYGYTF
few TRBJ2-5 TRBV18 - TGTGCCAGCTCACCGGGACCATCCCAAGAGACCCAGTACTTC CASSPGPSQETQYF
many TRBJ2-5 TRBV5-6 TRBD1 TGTGCCAGCAGCATAACAGGGGGAGTTGGAGAGACCCAGTACTTC CASSITGGVGETQYF
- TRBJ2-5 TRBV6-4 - TGTGCCAGCAGCGAATCCGGGGGCAGCCCAAAATACCAAGAGACCCAGTACTTC CASSESGGSPKYQETQYF
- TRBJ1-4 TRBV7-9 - TGTGCCAGCAGCTTGGTAGGGCAGGGTCGGGAAAAACTGTTTTTT CASSLVGQGREKLFF
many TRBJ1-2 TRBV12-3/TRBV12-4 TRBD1 TGTGCCAGCAGTATCCCGGGACAGGGGGCGCCGGGCTACACCTTC CASSIPGQGAPGYTF
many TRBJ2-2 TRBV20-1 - TGCAGTGCTCCTAAGTCCCTCACCGGGGAGCTGTTTTTT CSAPKSLTGELFF
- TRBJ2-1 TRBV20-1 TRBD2 TGCAGTGCTAGAGATCAGTCTAGCGGATACAATGAGCAGTTCTTC CSARDQSSGYNEQFF
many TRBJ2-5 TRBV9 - TGTGCCAGCAGCGTAGCCTCGGGGCAAGAGACCCAGTCCTTC CASSVASGQETQSF
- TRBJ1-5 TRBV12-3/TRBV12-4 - TGTGCCAGCAGTTCAACTAGCGGGGGCAATCAGCCCCAGCATTTT CASSSTSGGNQPQHF
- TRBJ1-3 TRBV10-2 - TGCGCCAGCAGGCCAGGGAGGGGATCTGGAAACACCATATATTTT CASRPGRGSGNTIYF
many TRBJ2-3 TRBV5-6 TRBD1 TGTGCCAGCAGCTTGGTGGGACAGGGAACAGATACGCAGTATTTT CASSLVGQGTDTQYF
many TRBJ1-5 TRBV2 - TGTGCCAGCAGTGATCGCGAGGAGGATCAGCCCCAGCATTTT CASSDREEDQPQHF
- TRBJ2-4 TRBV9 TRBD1 TGTGCCAGCAGCGGTGGGACAGGGGTACCCAAAAACATTCAGTATTTC CASSGGTGVPKNIQYF
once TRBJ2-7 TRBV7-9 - TGTGCCAGCAGCTTAGTACCAGCGATCTCCTACGAGCAGTACTTC CASSLVPAISYEQYF
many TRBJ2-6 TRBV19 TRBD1 TGTGCCAGTAGTATAGTATTGGGGACAGGCCCGGCGGGACTGACCCGCTCTGGGGCCAACGTCCTGACTTTC CASSIVLGTGPAGLTRSGANVLTF
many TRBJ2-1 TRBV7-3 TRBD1 TGTGCCAGCAGCACAGGGGAGAACTACAATGAGCAGTTCTTC CASSTGENYNEQFF
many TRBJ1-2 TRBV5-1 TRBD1 TGCGCCAGCAGCCCTGACAGGGACTATGGCTACACCTTC CASSPDRDYGYTF
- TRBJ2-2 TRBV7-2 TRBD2 TGTGCCAGCAGCTCAACTAGCGGCGACACCGGGGAGCTGTTTTTT CASSSTSGDTGELFF
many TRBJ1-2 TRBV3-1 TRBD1 TGTGCCAGCAGCAAGACAGGGGGCGCGGGCGGCTACACCTTC CASSKTGGAGGYTF
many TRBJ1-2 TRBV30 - TGTGCCTGGACCCAACGGGGGAATGGCTACACCTTC CAWTQRGNGYTF
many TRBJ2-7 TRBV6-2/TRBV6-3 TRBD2 TGTGCCAGCAGTTACTCGATACTAGCGGGAGGCCGAAAAGCCTACGAGCAGTACTTC CASSYSILAGGRKAYEQYF
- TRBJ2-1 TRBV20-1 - TGCAGTGCGAATAGACAGGGGTGCCTAGCGGAACAGAGCTCCTACGATGAGCAGTTCTTC CSANRQGCLAEQSSYDEQFF
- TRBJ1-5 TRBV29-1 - TGCAGCGTGATGGGCGGTGTCCAAGAGACCCAGCATTTT CSVMGGVQETQHF
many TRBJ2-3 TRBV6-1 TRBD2 TGTGCCAGCACCTTGGGGACTAGCGGGAGTGGAGATACGCAGTATTTT CASTLGTSGSGDTQYF
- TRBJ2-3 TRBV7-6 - TGTGCTAGCCGGCCCGGGACTACAGATACGCAGTATTTT CASRPGTTDTQYF
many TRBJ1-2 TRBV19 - TGTGCCAGTAGTATTCCTTACCATTCGGGGGACTATGGCTACACCTTC CASSIPYHSGDYGYTF
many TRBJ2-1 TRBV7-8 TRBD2 TGTGCCAGCAGGGGAGGGTACCCCTACAATGAGCAGTTCTTC CASRGGYPYNEQFF
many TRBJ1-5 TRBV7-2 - TGTGCCAGCAGCTTATGGGATAACAATCAGCCCCAGCATTTT CASSLWDNNQPQHF
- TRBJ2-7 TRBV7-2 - TGTGCCAGCAGCTTGGGTAGCGGTACCTACGAGCAGTACTTC CASSLGSGTYEQYF
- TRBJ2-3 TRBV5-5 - TGTGCCAGCAGCTCTCTCAGGTCAACAGATACGCAGTATTTT CASSSLRSTDTQYF
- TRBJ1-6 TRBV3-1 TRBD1 TGTGCCAGCAGCCCTAGGGACAGGAGCAATTCACCCCTCCACTTT CASSPRDRSNSPLHF
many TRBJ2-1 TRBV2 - TGTGCCAGCAAGCTCAGTCGGGGGCCATACAATGAGCAGTTCTTC CASKLSRGPYNEQFF
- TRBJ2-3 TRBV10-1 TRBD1 TGCGCCTTGCGGGACAGGGAGGCAGATACGCAGTATTTT CALRDREADTQYF
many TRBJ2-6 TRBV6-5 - TGTGCCAGCAGTTACCAGGAAACAGGTCTGGGAGGGGCCAACGTCCTGACTTTC CASSYQETGLGGANVLTF
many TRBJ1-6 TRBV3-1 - TGTGCCAGCAGCCTGTCGAATAATTCACCCCTCCACTTT CASSLSNNSPLHF
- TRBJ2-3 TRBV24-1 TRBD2 TGTGCCACCAGTGACCAAGTGGGACTAGCGGGGGGGCCGGGTACAGATACGCAGTATTTT CATSDQVGLAGGPGTDTQYF
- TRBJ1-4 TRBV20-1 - TGCAGTGCTAGTGCGATTCGAGGTGAAAAACTGTTTTTT CSASAIRGEKLFF
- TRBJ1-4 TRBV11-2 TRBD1 TGTGCCAGCATGCCGGGACAGGGAGGAAGAAAAGAAAAACTGTTTTTT CASMPGQGGRKEKLFF